The following is a TCR beta chain sequence with its context. The count of this clone is one. No antigen is known for it. There are no base qualities to consult, and no much larger clone falls within one base. The sample belongs to a study of beta chain features in type 1 diabetes (dated by TCRdb to the late 2010s). For the study in its entirety: No differences in mean age, gender distribution, total cell number or subset yield were found between patients and healthy donors. A total of 90 million to 120 million sorted cells were examined across all samples, and a strong correlation was observed between cell number per subset and RNA yield. In the study, recently diagnosed type 1 diabetes patients and matched healthy donors were compared on the TCRB repertoires of their sorted circulating CD4+ T cell subsets. Naive and central memory subsets were obtained from all 30 or so donors, but regulatory and stem cell-like memory subsets were isolated from only 8 patients and 8 healthy donors.

All of the isolated RNA was reverse transcribed with the High Capacity cDNA Reverse Transcription Kit, so expressed TCRB transcripts were sequenced. Deep immunoSEQ sequencing was performed on naive, central memory and regulatory T cell samples, with an average of about 4 million total reads per sample. After sorted cells were lysed in RLT buffer, RNA was extracted with DNase-treated RNeasy Micro or Mini kits, with the choice depending on cell number. To prevent cross-contamination, each cell subset was processed individually, whereas patient and healthy donor samples were processed jointly. The immunoSEQ multiplex PCR was used to amplify TCRB sequences from cDNA, generating 87-bp fragments that spanned the CDR3 region. Sequencing of the amplicons was done on the Illumina HiSeq platform. The authors' pipeline ran thus. PCR bias was corrected computationally using synthetic template baselines, and reads within Hamming distance 2 were collapsed, with unmergeable singletons discarded. Reads were aligned against IMGT to assign V, D and J genes, CDR3 length and insertions or deletions at six rearrangement sites. Within each subset, clonotype counts were normalized to the number of sorted cells before true diversity and Gini coefficients were calculated with the tcR R package. Repertoire sharing was quantified using the overlap coefficient calculated on TCRB nucleotide sequences. What TCRdb holds here is the immuneACCESS table cut down to in-frame rearrangements. Part of the clones is not present; checked against another copy, under half of the missing clones reflect an unresolved V gene, and the others are unexplained. D and trimming come from the DNA, and the V and J calls and clone size come from that table. The sample contains some 130,000 clones, roughly 10% of them found a single time. Jointly, the top ten make up roughly 0.75% of the sample.

Each donor gave one peripheral blood draw, approximately 120 mL on average, collected into heparinised tubes. A BD FACSAria II and a panel including CD45RO, CCR7, CD25, CD127, CD95 and CD27 were used to sort naive, central memory, regulatory and stem cell-like memory CD4+ T cells. Every sorted population had a purity above 98%. PBMCs were isolated immediately by Lymphoprep density gradient centrifugation and stained directly without culture. To minimize batch effects, samples were stained and sorted in pairs, one healthy donor with one patient per experiment. The research as a whole found: The naive, central memory and regulatory TCRB repertoires appeared to resemble one another more closely among patients than among healthy donors. Sequencing cDNA rather than genomic DNA could over-represent highly expressing activated cells, although activation and CD3 levels did not differ between groups. Shorter templates might have been favored by PCR, but patient and control samples were amplified and corrected together, so both groups would have been affected equally by any skew. In all four CD4+ subsets, TCRB CDR3 length was moderately but significantly shorter in type 1 diabetes patients. Fewer insertions and more nucleotide deletions at VDJ recombination sites were observed in patients with type 1 diabetes, implying thymic rearrangement abnormalities. Because small numbers of individuals were included in the HLA sub-analyses, any influence of HLA type on TCRB rearrangement was left unresolved.

The CDR3 has 12 amino acids, counting the end cysteine and phenylalanine. Here the CDR3 DNA is all that survives: 36 bases in frame from base 1. Relative to germline, V is 1 base shorter and J is 11 bases shorter, with 10 bases between their ends. For CDR1 and CDR2, the germline V gene lists SGHTS and YDEGEE. This clonotype was obtained from a man younger than 40 with type 1 diabetes. The sample was central memory CD4+ T cells from blood. This sequence uses TRBV5-8 and TRBJ2-1, with a tentative D gene TRBD1 over 5 matching bases. The nucleotide sequence reads TGTGCCAGCAGCTTGAATCAGGACAAGCAGTTCTTC. The translation is CASSLNQDKQFF.